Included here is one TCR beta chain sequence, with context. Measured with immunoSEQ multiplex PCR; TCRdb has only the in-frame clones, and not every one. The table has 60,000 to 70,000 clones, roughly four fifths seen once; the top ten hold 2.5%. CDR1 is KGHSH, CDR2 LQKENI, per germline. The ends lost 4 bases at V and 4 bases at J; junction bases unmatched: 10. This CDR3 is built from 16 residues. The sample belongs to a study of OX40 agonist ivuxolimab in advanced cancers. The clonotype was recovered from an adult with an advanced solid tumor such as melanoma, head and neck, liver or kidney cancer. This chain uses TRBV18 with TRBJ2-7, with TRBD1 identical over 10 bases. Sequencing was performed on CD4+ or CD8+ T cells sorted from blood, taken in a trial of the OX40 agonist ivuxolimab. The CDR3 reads CASSQDPGQGFYEQYF. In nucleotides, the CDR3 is TGTGCCAGCTCACAAGACCCGGGACAGGGGTTTTACGAGCAGTACTTC.